Listed below are T cell receptor beta chains from one sample, sequenced in a study of Ad26.COV2.S vaccination and SARS-CoV-2 variants. Clones were sequenced by immunoSEQ multiplex PCR, and TCRdb holds only the in-frame ones, with some missing. The table shows about 350,000 clones, with less than 90% occurring only once. Sequences were derived from peripheral blood, sampled in a trial of Ad26.COV2.S vaccine versus placebo. These receptors all come from a person aged 18-65 years who received the Ad26.COV2.S COVID-19 vaccine or a placebo. Each CDR3 is given with its conserved first and last residue. D genes are given only for firm matches. For some rows the clone size is stated as once, few or many, or as a class when expanded; others skip it.

j_gene,abundance,v_gene,d_gene,CDR3nt,CDR3aa
TRBJ2-7,NA,TRBV28,NA,TGTGCCAGCAGCCCTCTGACGGGAGATTCGTACGAGCAGTACTTC,CASSPLTGDSYEQYF
TRBJ1-1,NA,TRBV7-9,NA,TGTGCCAGCAGCTTACCTCGAGGGTTAGAGGCTTTCTTT,CASSLPRGLEAFF
TRBJ2-2,NA,TRBV19,NA,TGTGCCAGTAGTATAGTCACCACCGGGGAGCTGTTTTTT,CASSIVTTGELFF
TRBJ2-7,NA,TRBV5-1,NA,TGCGCCAGCAGCTTGGCCCAGGGTACCCACGAGCAGTACTTC,CASSLAQGTHEQYF
TRBJ2-7,NA,TRBV5-1,TRBD2,TGCGCCAGCAGCATGAGCGGGACTGGGTACGAGCAGTACTTC,CASSMSGTGYEQYF
TRBJ1-5,once,TRBV23-1,TRBD1,TGCGCCAGCAGTCCGGGACAGGGGCAACAGCCCCAGCATTTT,CASSPGQGQQPQHF
TRBJ1-2,NA,TRBV19,NA,TGTGCCAGTAGTAAATCAACAGGCGCTAACTATGGCTACACCTTC,CASSKSTGANYGYTF
TRBJ2-5,NA,TRBV6-2/TRBV6-3,TRBD2,TGTGCCAGCAGTTACTTACGGGGGGGGACACAAGAGACCCAGTACTTC,CASSYLRGGTQETQYF
TRBJ2-5,NA,TRBV6-5,TRBD2,TGTGCCAGCAGTTTCCGGACTAGCGGGGGTGGGGAGACCCAGTACTTC,CASSFRTSGGGETQYF
TRBJ2-2,few,TRBV5-6,NA,TGTGCCAGCAGCTTGCTCTTGGGTAGTTCGAACACCGGGGAGCTGTTTTTT,CASSLLLGSSNTGELFF
TRBJ1-2,NA,TRBV6-1,TRBD1,TGTGCCAGCAGTGGACCGGGACAGGGGTCTAACTATGGCTACACCTTC,CASSGPGQGSNYGYTF
TRBJ1-5,NA,TRBV4-1,NA,TGCGCCAGCAGCCAAGATGACAGAACTAGAAATCAGCCCCAGCATTTT,CASSQDDRTRNQPQHF
TRBJ2-1,NA,TRBV15,NA,TGTGCCACCAGCACTGGAACGTATCCTCCGCAGTTCTTC,CATSTGTYPPQFF
TRBJ2-7,NA,TRBV5-1,NA,TGCGCCAGCAGCCCCCCGCAGGGAGAGCGCTACGAGCAGTACTTC,CASSPPQGERYEQYF
TRBJ1-2,NA,TRBV30,TRBD1,TGTGCCTGGAAGGGACAGGGGGCGCGAAACTATGGCTACACCTTC,CAWKGQGARNYGYTF
TRBJ2-7,NA,TRBV4-2,NA,TGTGCCAGCAGCCAAGATCACGCGAACTACGAGCAGTACTTC,CASSQDHANYEQYF
TRBJ2-4,NA,TRBV10-3,TRBD1,TGTGCCATCAGTGAGTCCCGGACAGGGTATTCTGGGGGAAACATTCAGTACTTC,CAISESRTGYSGGNIQYF
TRBJ2-2,NA,TRBV27,TRBD2,TGTGCCAGCAGGCTCGGGGGGGCGGATGACGGGGAGCTGTTTTTT,CASRLGGADDGELFF
TRBJ2-7,few,TRBV5-1,TRBD2,TGCGCCAGCAGCGACCAAGGGACTAGTGGGTACGAGCAGTACTTC,CASSDQGTSGYEQYF
TRBJ2-7,NA,TRBV7-2,NA,TGTGCCAGCAGCTCACGGTGGGGGAGCTACGAGCAGTACTTC,CASSSRWGSYEQYF
TRBJ2-7,few,TRBV5-4,TRBD2,TGTGCCAGCAGCTTTACCTCGGGAGGCTACGAGCAGTACTTC,CASSFTSGGYEQYF
TRBJ1-6,NA,TRBV30,TRBD1,TGTGCCTGGAGAGGGGGCTTAAGAAGCTCCTATAATTCACCCCTCCACTTT,CAWRGGLRSSYNSPLHF